The present T cell receptor beta chain was sequenced within a study of radiation and T cells in renal cell carcinoma (dated by TCRdb to 2020 to 2021). A note on the overall study: The samples were drawn from a clinical trial, where primary renal cell carcinomas were treated with 15 Gy of stereotactic body radiation therapy and then removed by nephrectomy 4 weeks afterward. In total, approximately 55 samples, comprising 26 tumors and 27 peripheral blood samples, were subjected to TCR beta sequencing. Across all 53 samples, several million unique CDR3 nucleotide sequences encoding some 3,000,000 unique CDR3 amino acid sequences were identified. Findings and caveats that apply to the study as a whole: The single-armed trial design could not address effects of radiation dose or scheduling on the TCR repertoire. In blood, the top tumor clonotypes increased between baseline and 2 weeks post-radiation and then shrank by 4 weeks, which suggests that tumor-resident clones expanded only transiently. Dynamics of the blood repertoire were not tracked past 4 weeks after treatment. Because no pretreatment tumor biopsies were available, whether clonotypes were present in the tumor at baseline could not be determined.

This clone was detected only a few times. What this receptor recognizes is not known. No qualities accompany the bases; no much larger clone lies one base away. This specimen's time point label, interpreted: baseline pretreatment blood. This specimen's treatment or condition label, interpreted: 15 Gy SBRT to primary tumor, nephrectomy 4 weeks later. To follow tumor-enriched clonotypes, serial peripheral blood was collected from radiation-treated patients at baseline and at 2 weeks and 4 weeks after SBRT. Renal cell carcinoma with clear cell pathology was present in all patients. Genomic DNA for TCR sequencing was prepared using the QIAamp DNA Blood Mini Kit (Qiagen). The analyses included just those samples that passed every quality control check. V is reduced by 5 bases and J by 0 bases, leaving a spacing of 5 bases between them. From its cysteine to its phenylalanine, the CDR3 spans 13 amino acids. Solely the CDR3 DNA is kept, with 39 bases framed from the first base. In the germline V gene (reference sequence), CDR1 corresponds to SEHNR and CDR2 to FQNEAQ.

TCR beta libraries were generated from genomic DNA with the immunoSEQ kit, following the manufacturer's recommendations. For library preparation, a first multiplex PCR was performed with proprietary primers, followed by a second PCR in which unique barcodes were added, and bead cleanups were performed after each round. A positive control reaction and a negative control reaction, both provided in the kit, were run with every batch of samples. The final libraries were assessed on an Agilent 4200 TapeStation D1000 ScreenTape, pooled by volume, and quantified by qPCR. Sequencing ran on an Illumina NextSeq500 with a MidOutput 150-cycle cartridge, using 156 Read1 and 15 Index1 cycles with kit custom primers. The pooled library was loaded at approximately 1.1 pM with a roughly 20% PhiX control spike-in. The original methods were these. The vendor-processed data were analyzed in R, and a clonotype was defined as all T cells that share the same CDR3 nucleotide sequence. For clone abundance analyses, frequencies were normalized to the 10,000 most abundant clones per sample. Public T cell clones, which averaged fewer than five per sample, were excluded before analysis. An abundance difference of at least 32-fold between compartments was the criterion for calling clonotypes tumor-enriched or baseline blood-enriched. A beta-binomial differential abundance model was applied to find clonotypes that expanded or contracted between blood time points. Similarity between tumor and blood repertoires was quantified using the Baroni-Urbani and Buser coefficient, and groups were compared with two-tailed Wilcoxon tests in R. Imported from immuneACCESS, the table was reduced by TCRdb to in-frame sequences with V and J called. These copies leave out some clones; in studies compared against another copy, an unresolved V gene accounts for under half, and the cause of the remainder is not known. V and J calls and clone size are as listed in that table; D and trimming were resolved from the DNA. The sample table holds 150,000 or so clones, of which 88% were seen once. In total, the top ten clones hold 9.5% to 15% of the sample.

Sequenced here: blood, sampled from a patient whose treatment included radiotherapy and nephrectomy. The sequence is built from TRBV7-9 and TRBJ1-5; confidence is insufficient to name the D gene. The TCR was taken from a woman in her 50s with renal cell carcinoma. At the DNA level, the sequence is TGTGCCAGCAGCGGGAATAGCAATCAGCCCCAGCATTTT. Translated, this gives CASSGNSNQPQHF.